The rows below give T cell receptor beta chains drawn from one sample of a study of radiation and T cells in renal cell carcinoma. The method was immunoSEQ multiplex PCR; TCRdb's version includes in-frame clones alone and lacks a portion of them. The sample includes roughly 92,000 clones, around 83% of them seen just once. The material sequenced was blood, taken from a patient whose treatment included radiotherapy and nephrectomy. All receptors derive from a man aged 60 to 69 with renal cell carcinoma. Both conserved end residues are part of each CDR3. D genes are given only for firm matches. Clone size is shown for a subset of rows, as once, few, many or a class of expanded clone.

clone size	D gene	V gene	CDR3 length	J gene	CDR3 DNA	CDR3 protein
NA	NA	TRBV5-4	14	TRBJ2-1	TGTGCCAGCAGCTTGAGGGTCCGGACGTATGAGCAGTTCTTC	CASSLRVRTYEQFF
NA	NA	TRBV6-6	15	TRBJ2-7	TGTGCCAGCAGTTACTCAGAGGTCCTCTCCTACGAGCAGTACTTC	CASSYSEVLSYEQYF
NA	TRBD2	TRBV5-1	16	TRBJ2-5	TGCGCCAGCAGCCTAGGGACTAGCGGGCTCGGGGAGACCCAGTACTTC	CASSLGTSGLGETQYF
NA	TRBD2	TRBV19	14	TRBJ2-7	TGTGCCAGTAGTATCGCGCGGGAGGCCTACGAGCAGTACTTC	CASSIAREAYEQYF
NA	NA	TRBV28	14	TRBJ1-5	TGTGCCAGCAGCTTGCCGGGTGAAGTTCAGCCCCAGCATTTT	CASSLPGEVQPQHF
NA	TRBD2	TRBV4-2	15	TRBJ2-7	TGTGCCAGCAGAATAGCGGGAGGGAGCTCCTACGAGCAGTACTTC	CASRIAGGSSYEQYF
NA	TRBD1	TRBV28	13	TRBJ1-1	TGTGCCAGCAGTCTGTACAGGGGGACTGAAGCTTTCTTT	CASSLYRGTEAFF
NA	TRBD2	TRBV13	15	TRBJ2-3	TGTGCCAGCAGCCCCCGGACTAGCGGTCGGGATACGCAGTATTTT	CASSPRTSGRDTQYF
few	NA	TRBV11-3	13	TRBJ1-1	TGTGCCAGCAGCTTAGGTACGAACACTGAAGCTTTCTTT	CASSLGTNTEAFF
NA	NA	TRBV7-9	14	TRBJ2-3	TGTGCCAGCCATTGGGCGGTGAATACAGATACGCAGTATTTT	CASHWAVNTDTQYF
NA	NA	TRBV5-1	13	TRBJ1-4	TGCGCCAGCAGCTTGGGTCGCAATGAAAAACTGTTTTTT	CASSLGRNEKLFF
NA	NA	TRBV7-9	14	TRBJ1-2	TGTGCCAGCAGCTTTACTGGGGACGAGGGTGGCTACACCTTC	CASSFTGDEGGYTF
NA	TRBD1	TRBV10-1	13	TRBJ2-2	TGCGCCAGCAGGCCCCGGGACAGGGGACGGCTGTTTTTT	CASRPRDRGRLFF
NA	NA	TRBV7-9	13	TRBJ2-7	TGTGCCAGCAGCTTAGAGTGGACGTACGAGCAGTACTTC	CASSLEWTYEQYF
NA	TRBD1	TRBV28	12	TRBJ2-3	TGTGCCACCAGCGAGGGGGCGGATACGCAGTATTTT	CATSEGADTQYF
NA	TRBD2	TRBV9	15	TRBJ2-1	TGTGCCAGCAGCGCGACTAGCGGGGGGGGCGATGAGCAGTTCTTC	CASSATSGGGDEQFF
few	NA	TRBV6-5	13	TRBJ2-7	TGTGCCAGCAGTTATCGGGAATCTGGCGAGCAGTACTTC	CASSYRESGEQYF
NA	TRBD2	TRBV10-2	16	TRBJ2-2	TGCGCCAGCAGTGTTCGAGCGGGATCGAACACCGGGGAGCTGTTTTTT	CASSVRAGSNTGELFF
NA	TRBD2	TRBV28	17	TRBJ2-1	TGTGCCAGCAGTTTTAAGAGGAATAGCGGGGCTTACAATGAGCAGTTCTTC	CASSFKRNSGAYNEQFF
NA	NA	TRBV6-5	11	TRBJ2-5	TGTGCCAGCAGTTCCCCGGTCCGTTTATACTTC	CASSSPVRLYF
few	TRBD1	TRBV7-2	16	TRBJ1-1	TGTGCCAGCAGCTTCCGGACAGGGGGCGATGGCACTGAAGCTTTCTTT	CASSFRTGGDGTEAFF
NA	TRBD2	TRBV6-5	15	TRBJ2-7	TGTGCCAGCAGTTACTCTGGCGGGAGCTCCTACGAGCAGTACTTC	CASSYSGGSSYEQYF
NA	TRBD1	TRBV9	17	TRBJ2-3	TGTGCCAGCAGCGTAAACCCCAGGGGGCTAGGCACAGATACGCAGTATTTT	CASSVNPRGLGTDTQYF
once	NA	TRBV4-1	14	TRBJ2-3	TGCGCCAGCAGCCAAGGACCCGGCGGGGATACGCAGTATTTT	CASSQGPGGDTQYF
NA	TRBD1	TRBV10-3	13	TRBJ2-4	TGTGCCACCTCGACAGGGGAAAAAAACATTCAGTACTTC	CATSTGEKNIQYF
NA	TRBD1	TRBV5-8	12	TRBJ2-7	TGTGCCAGCAGCGGGACAGCCTTCGAGCAGTACTTC	CASSGTAFEQYF
NA	NA	TRBV7-3	11	TRBJ2-2	TGTGCCAGCAGCTTAAGCGGGGAGCTGTTTTTT	CASSLSGELFF
NA	NA	TRBV7-7	14	TRBJ2-3	TGTGCCAGCAGCTTAAGGGGCGGCACAGATACGCAGTATTTT	CASSLRGGTDTQYF
NA	NA	TRBV7-9	14	TRBJ2-7	TGTGCCAGCAGAGCAGGGTTTGGAAGAGACGAGCAGTACTTC	CASRAGFGRDEQYF
NA	TRBD2	TRBV28	15	TRBJ2-2	TGTGCCAGCAGTTTCGGGACTAGGTCCACCGGGGAGCTGTTTTTT	CASSFGTRSTGELFF
NA	TRBD1	TRBV7-8	14	TRBJ2-7	TGTGCCAGCAGCCCGAACAGGGGAACCTACGAGCAGTACTTC	CASSPNRGTYEQYF
NA	NA	TRBV21-1	16	TRBJ1-4	TGTGCCAGCAGCAAAGCCGAGACCGGTAGTAATGAAAAACTGTTTTTT	CASSKAETGSNEKLFF
NA	NA	TRBV23-1	16	TRBJ2-7	TGCGCCAGTTGCACAGTGCCCGGACTTTGGGCCTACGAGCAGTACTTC	CASCTVPGLWAYEQYF
NA	TRBD1	TRBV28	14	TRBJ2-7	TGTGCCAGCACTCCCTCGGGGGACAGGGGAAGTCAGTACTTC	CASTPSGDRGSQYF
NA	NA	TRBV27	14	TRBJ1-1	TGTGCCAGCAGCCCCCTCGGCAGGAACACTGAAGCTTTCTTT	CASSPLGRNTEAFF
NA	NA	TRBV9	13	TRBJ1-2	TGTGCCAGCAGTGGGACGGGGAACTATGGCTACACCTTC	CASSGTGNYGYTF
NA	TRBD1	TRBV5-4	17	TRBJ2-2	TGTGCCAGCAGCTCCGACAGGGACGGGGCGAACACCGGGGAGCTGTTTTTT	CASSSDRDGANTGELFF
NA	TRBD2	TRBV27	15	TRBJ2-7	TGTGCCAGCAGCACTACTAGCGGCGTTTCCTACGAGCAGTACTTC	CASSTTSGVSYEQYF
NA	NA	TRBV19	14	TRBJ2-7	TGTGCCAGTAGTATCATGCCCACCTTCTACGAGCAGTACTTC	CASSIMPTFYEQYF
once	NA	TRBV29-1	13	TRBJ2-7	TGCAGCGTTGAACGGACAGCTTCCTACGAGCAGTACTTC	CSVERTASYEQYF
NA	NA	TRBV9	14	TRBJ1-5	TGTGCCAGCAGCCTGACAGGCGCCGGTCAGCCCCAGCATTTT	CASSLTGAGQPQHF
once	TRBD1	TRBV29-1	15	TRBJ1-1	TGCAGCGTTGAAGATGTGGAGGGGGCGAACACTGAAGCTTTCTTT	CSVEDVEGANTEAFF